Reported below is one T cell receptor (beta chain). In germline, CDR1 is SNHLY, CDR2 FYNNEI. The CDR3 spans 14 residues. The junction had 4 bases not matched to a gene; V was cut back by 5 bases and J by 1 base. Patients with Susac syndrome met diagnostic criteria defined recently for definite or probable disease. Purification of the CD8+ and CD4+ T cells relied on negative isolation, and TEMRA cells underwent FACS enrichment. This entry is derived from a study of CD8 T cells in Susac syndrome. RNA, at about 0.45 to 1 ug, was reverse transcribed with random hexamers. Multiplex immunoSEQ PCR targeted 54 Vbeta and 13 Jbeta TCR beta segments. TCRdb used MiXCR to reprocess the immunoSEQ multiplex PCR reads, holding one entry per CDR3 protein. The sample lists over 150,000 distinct CDR3 sequences, about 96% occurring once.

The source is a human donor with Susac syndrome. The specimen was CD4+ T cells from PBMCs. The chain carries TRBV2 and TRBJ1-1; 7 bases align to TRBD1. Here the CDR3 DNA reads TGTGCCAGCAGTTACAGGGGCGAGAACACTGAAGCTTTCTTT. It codes for CASSYRGENTEAFF.